This T cell receptor (beta chain) was captured by sequencing in a study of neoadjuvant nivolumab and ipilimumab in lung cancer. Whole-study results and caveats: From pretherapy to surgery, tumor richness and clonality rose with dual therapy.

Note on this clone: The antigen remains unidentified.

V dropped 4 bases and J dropped 3 bases, with 13 bases sitting between them. The CDR3 consists of 14 residues. CDR1 and CDR2 from the germline V gene are SGHRS and YFSETQ. Some clones are missing from TCRdb's copy, which holds only in-frame ones; the method was immunoSEQ multiplex PCR. The sample records 7,000 to 9,000 clones, around 85% being singletons. Sequenced here: tumor tissue, sampled after neoadjuvant nivolumab, alone or with ipilimumab, at or shortly before surgery. This clonotype originated in an adult with non-small cell lung cancer. The chain carries TRBV5-1 and TRBJ1-1, with D possibly matching TRBD1 (6 bases). The CDR3 nucleotides are TGCGCCAGCAGCGCCACAGGGTTGGACACTGAAGCTTTCTTT. Residues: CASSATGLDTEAFF.